A single TCR beta chain is shown here with its context. This entry is derived from a study of control samples from healthy donors and cancer patients. Deletions cut 5 bases from V and 0 bases from J, with 17 bases between. Germline V lookup: CDR1 PRHDT, CDR2 FYEKMQ (reference sequence). This CDR3 has 17 amino acids. Libraries were prepared by immunoSEQ multiplex PCR; TCRdb keeps only in-frame clonotypes and omits some of them. Of 160,000 or so clones in the sample, around 95% were seen once. This clonotype was obtained from a woman aged 40 to 55 in good health. The rearrangement joins TRBV13 to TRBJ1-3; the D is unclear. Source material: blood. For the CDR3, the DNA is TGTGCCAGCAGCCCCCTGGGTGGGTGGGACTCTGGAAACACCATATATTTT. Translating gives CASSPLGGWDSGNTIYF.